The 30 T cell receptor beta chains below come from one sample, sequenced in a study of cytomegalovirus exposure and HLA in healthy donors. Amplification used 60 Vbeta primers and 13 Jbeta primers. Sequencing was performed with immunoSEQ multiplex PCR; in TCRdb, only in-frame clones are kept and a portion is missing. The data contain 200,000 or so clones, around 77% of them singletons. Material for sequencing was PBMCs. The receptors shown here come from a young woman in good health and CMV-seronegative.

The V call is TRBV6-5, the J call TRBJ2-5; TRBD1 matches at 8 bases. The J segment lost 4 bases and the V segment lost 2 bases, leaving 6 bases of the junction unmatched. Per the germline V gene, CDR1 is MNHEY and CDR2 is SVGAGI. The CDR3 is made up of 15 amino acids. In DNA form, the CDR3 reads TGTGCCAGCAGTTACAGGGACAGGACCGTAGAGACCCAGTACTTC. As protein: CASSYRDRTVETQYF.

This rearrangement joins TRBV7-9 to TRBJ2-5; possibly TRBD1 for D (5 bases). Trimming cost V 7 bases and J 2 bases, with 17 bases left between them. The CDR3 contains 15 residues. CDR1 and CDR2 (germline): SEHNR, FQNEAQ (reference sequence). CDR3 sequence (DNA): TGTGCCAGCACCCGTTTACTTAGGGGACAAGAGACCCAGTACTTC. This encodes CASTRLLRGQETQYF.

The V and J genes are TRBV18 and TRBJ2-5; TRBD1 might be the D (7 bases). Looked up from germline, CDR1 is KGHSH and CDR2 is LQKENI. Trimming took off 6 bases at V and 7 bases at J, with 18 bases between the two ends. CDR3 length: 14 amino acids. The DNA of the CDR3 is TGTGCCAGCTCCCTACAGCGCCAGGGGGGGACCCAGTACTTC. Protein product: CASSLQRQGGTQYF.

The chain couples TRBV6-6 to TRBJ1-5; 9 bases are a match to TRBD1. After removal of 5 bases from V and 9 bases from J, the junction contained 8 bases not matched to a gene. This CDR3 has 14 residues. Germline V CDR1 and CDR2: MNHNY, SVGAGI (reference sequence). CDR3 nucleotide sequence: TGTGCCAGCAGTCACCGGGACAGGGTTGGGCCCCAGCATTTT. Residues: CASSHRDRVGPQHF.

This chain connects TRBV6-5 to TRBJ2-2, with a weak D call TRBD2 (6 bases). Germline V CDR1 and CDR2: MNHEY, SVGAGI. The V end was cut by 2 bases, the J end by 6 bases, with 10 bases between. The CDR3 is made up of 14 amino acids. In DNA, the CDR3 is TGTGCCAGCAGTTACGGGGGGAGAGCCGGGGAGCTGTTTTTT. The encoded protein is CASSYGGRAGELFF.

CDR3: CASELGQDGYTF. The CDR3 bases are TGTGCCAGCGAACTGGGTCAGGATGGCTACACCTTC. This chain connects TRBV7-9 to TRBJ1-2; no reliable D call. The CDR3 contains 12 residues. Germline-derived CDR1 and CDR2 are SEHNR and FQNEAQ (reference sequence). V lost 8 bases, J lost 6 bases, and 13 bases lay in between. The full variable domain, completed using reference TRBV7-9 and TRBJ1-2, is DTGVSQNPRHKITKRGQNVTFRCDPISEHNRLYWYRQTLGQGPEFLTYFQNEAQLEKSRLLSDRFSAERPKGSFSTLEIQRTEQGDSAMYLCASELGQDGYTFGSGTRLTVV.

The rearrangement joins TRBV27 to TRBJ1-5, with a weak D call TRBD1 (6 bases). The germline CDR1 and CDR2 sequences are MNHEY and SMNVEV (reference sequence). V shed 5 bases and J shed 6 bases, with 14 bases lying between them. The CDR3 consists of 14 residues. Here the CDR3 reads CASSPGEGGQPQHF. The CDR3 DNA reads as TGTGCCAGCAGTCCCGGGGAGGGGGGTCAGCCCCAGCATTTT.

This chain connects TRBV30 to TRBJ1-1; 7 nucleotides match TRBD1. V gave up 5 bases and J gave up 3 bases; unmatched junction bases: 3. The CDR3 runs 12 residues. Germline-derived CDR1 and CDR2 are GTSNPN and SVGIG (reference sequence). The CDR3 DNA is TGTGCCTGGTCGCAGGGGGACACTGAAGCTTTCTTT. Protein product: CAWSQGDTEAFF.

The DNA for the CDR3 is TGTGCCAGCAGCCCCGGGGGGTGGACGCGATTGGGTGGCTACACCTTC. This codes for CASSPGGWTRLGGYTF. The V gene is TRBV21-1, the J gene TRBJ1-2. TRBV21-1 is reported as a pseudogene. The CDR3 extends over 16 amino acids.

CDR3 DNA: TGTGCCAGCAGTTTAAGTGGGACAGGCAATCAGCCCCAGCATTTT. Translated: CASSLSGTGNQPQHF. The V call is TRBV27, the J call TRBJ1-5; 7 bases match TRBD1. The V segment lost 2 bases and the J segment 2 bases; nucleotides outside the gene matches: 3. This CDR3 is 15 amino acids long. Germline values: CDR1 MNHEY, CDR2 SMNVEV (reference sequence).

The V and J genes are TRBV15 and TRBJ2-1; possible D gene TRBD2, 5 bases. CDR1 and CDR2 (germline): LNHNV, YYDKDF (reference sequence). V was trimmed by 8 bases and J by 0 bases, leaving 14 bases between them. This CDR3 region has 15 residues. In DNA, the CDR3 is TGTGCCACCCGGAGCGGCCTCTTCTCCTACAATGAGCAGTTCTTC. Translated: CATRSGLFSYNEQFF.

This rearrangement joins TRBV29-1 to TRBJ2-3; 11 nucleotides align to TRBD2. This CDR3 comprises 14 residues. Germline loops: CDR1 SQVTM, CDR2 ANQGSEA. The trim removed 4 bases at V and 6 bases at J, leaving 6 bases unmatched. In DNA form, the CDR3 reads TGCAGCGTTGTGGCTAGCGGGGGGCGGGATACGCAGTATTTT. Amino acids: CSVVASGGRDTQYF.

The rearrangement uses TRBV9 and TRBJ1-3; D gene uncertain. Per the germline V gene, CDR1 is SGDLS and CDR2 is YYNGEE. There are 12 residues in the CDR3. V was pared by 7 bases and J by 3 bases, with 8 bases between. CDR3 residues: CASGLFGNTIYF. CDR3 bases: TGTGCCAGCGGCCTCTTTGGAAACACCATATATTTT.

This chain connects TRBV27 to TRBJ2-1, with 7 bases lining up with TRBD2. Germline CDR1 MNHEY, CDR2 SMNVEV (reference sequence). Germline trimming cut 0 bases from V and 4 bases from J; bases unmatched to any gene: 3. This CDR3 comprises 15 residues. CDR3 DNA: TGTGCCAGCAGTTTATCAAGCGGGATGTACAATGAGCAGTTCTTC. This sequence encodes CASSLSSGMYNEQFF.

The chain couples TRBV11-2 to TRBJ2-7, with D perhaps TRBD1 (6 bases). V lost 2 bases and J lost 2, with 13 bases in between. CDR3 length: 15 amino acids. The germline gives CDR1 SGHAT, CDR2 FQNNGV. The CDR3, as DNA: TGTGCCAGCAGCTTATCACAGGGTCCCACCTACGAGCAGTACTTC. As protein: CASSLSQGPTYEQYF.

The chain recombines TRBV29-1 with TRBJ2-7, with 9 positions matching TRBD2. With 4 bases clipped from V and 2 bases from J, the junction kept 15 bases outside the gene matches. The germline V gene encodes CDR1 SQVTM and CDR2 ANQGSEA. CDR3 length: 17 residues. The DNA of the CDR3 is TGCAGCGTTGGTGGTAGCGGGAGAGGGGGGGGGACCTACGAGCAGTACTTC. It yields the protein CSVGGSGRGGGTYEQYF.

This clone came up once. The chain joins TRBV5-1 to TRBJ2-3; D is undetermined. CDR3 size: 13 residues. Between the trimmed V and J ends, which lost 4 bases and 1 base, there was a span of 7 bases. The germline V gene encodes CDR1 SGHRS and CDR2 YFSETQ. Here the CDR3 reads CASSPSGTDTQYF. CDR3 DNA sequence: TGCGCCAGCAGCCCTTCTGGCACAGATACGCAGTATTTT.

This clone came up a few times. V usage is TRBV4-1 and J usage is TRBJ2-7; 8 positions match TRBD2. The CDR3 length is 15 residues. Trimming at V came to 1 base and at J to 3 bases, leaving 5 bases not matched to a gene. Per germline, CDR1 MGHRA and CDR2 YSYEKL. DNA of the CDR3: TGCGCCAGCAGCCAAGGGACTAGCCGGATCTACGAGCAGTACTTC. It specifies CASSQGTSRIYEQYF.

V and J are TRBV28 and TRBJ2-1; D not resolved. Germline V gives CDR1 MDHEN, CDR2 SYDVKM. CDR3 length: 13 residues. The V end was cut by 4 bases, the J end by 4 bases, with 8 bases between. CDR3: CASSSREYNEQFF. CDR3 nucleotide sequence: TGTGCCAGCAGTTCTCGAGAATACAATGAGCAGTTCTTC.

The chain links TRBV2 to TRBJ2-7; the D gene is possibly TRBD1 (5 bases). CDR1 and CDR2 from the germline V gene are SNHLY and FYNNEI. CDR3 length equals 12 residues. Trimming pared 6 bases from V and 3 bases from J, leaving 9 bases between. CDR3 coding DNA: TGTGCCAGCAGAACTCAGGGCTACGAGCAGTACTTC. Amino acids: CASRTQGYEQYF.

The V and J genes are TRBV6-4 and TRBJ2-4; TRBD1 might be the D (6 bases). The V gene's germline CDR1 is MRHNA and CDR2 SNTAGT. This CDR3 has 20 residues. The V end lost 3 bases, the J end lost 3 bases, and 27 bases lay between the germline ends. The CDR3: CASSDWTTNPGAGGKNIQYF. CDR3 bases: TGTGCCAGCAGTGATTGGACGACTAACCCAGGGGCTGGGGGCAAAAACATTCAGTACTTC.

The V gene is TRBV7-9, the J gene TRBJ2-5, with 7 bases fitting TRBD1. The germline V gene encodes CDR1 SEHNR and CDR2 FQNEAQ (reference sequence). The CDR3 is made up of 15 amino acids. The trim removed 2 bases at V and 5 bases at J, leaving 8 bases unmatched. CDR3 residues: CASSLMKGAAETQYF. The CDR3 region has the DNA TGTGCCAGCAGCTTAATGAAGGGGGCGGCGGAGACCCAGTACTTC. Looking up the rest from reference TRBV7-9 and TRBJ2-5 gives the full variable domain: DTGVSQNPRHKITKRGQNVTFRCDPISEHNRLYWYRQTLGQGPEFLTYFQNEAQLEKSRLLSDRFSAERPKGSFSTLEIQRTEQGDSAMYLCASSLMKGAAETQYFGPGTRLLVL.

This clone was seen only a few times. The genes are TRBV4-2 and TRBJ2-7, with 9 nucleotides matching TRBD1. This CDR3 has 10 amino acids. CDR1 LGHNA and CDR2 YNFKEQ come from the germline V gene. Trimming removed 9 bases from V and 12 bases from J; junction bases left unmatched: 6. The chain's CDR3 is CARRGDRAYF. The DNA for the CDR3 is TGTGCCAGGAGGGGGGACAGGGCGTACTTC.

The V call is TRBV2, the J call TRBJ1-2; D perhaps matches TRBD1 (5 bases). This CDR3 has 13 amino acids. Germline assignment: CDR1 SNHLY and CDR2 FYNNEI. V was cut by 1 base and J by 7 bases, with 10 bases left in between. CDR3 DNA sequence: TGTGCCAGCAGTGAAGACAGGAACGGTGGCTACACCTTC. Amino acids: CASSEDRNGGYTF. The full variable domain, completed using reference TRBV2 and TRBJ1-2, is EPEVTQTPSHQVTQMGQEVILRCVPISNHLYFYWYRQILGQKVEFLVSFYNNEISEKSEIFDDQFSVERPDGSNFTLKIRSTKLEDSAMYFCASSEDRNGGYTFGSGTRLTVV.

The chain combines TRBV10-3 with TRBJ2-5; D not resolved. The DNA end lines up better with TRBJ2-7; the J call may be wrong. CDR1 and CDR2 (germline): ENHRY, SYGVKD. The CDR3 runs to 9 residues. The CDR3 protein is CATRYEQYF. DNA for the CDR3: TGTGCCACCCGATACGAGCAGTACTTC.

The V and J genes are TRBV7-3 and TRBJ2-3; TRBD1 matches at 7 bases. The CDR3 totals 14 residues. V lost 5 bases to trimming and J lost 2 bases; unmatched junction nucleotides: 4. Germline lookup yields CDR1 SGHTA and CDR2 FQGTGA. The CDR3 protein is CASSVTGFTDTQYF. CDR3 DNA sequence: TGTGCCAGCAGCGTGACAGGGTTCACAGATACGCAGTATTTT.

J is TRBJ2-3 and V is TRBV19, with a possible D match to TRBD2 (5 bases). This CDR3 region has 15 residues. Between the trimmed V and J ends, which lost 4 bases and 3 bases, there was a span of 14 bases. Germline values: CDR1 LNHDA, CDR2 SQIVND (reference sequence). The CDR3, as DNA: TGTGCCAGTAGTAAGGTTGGTCCGGGAACAGATACGCAGTATTTT. Translated: CASSKVGPGTDTQYF.

Of note for this clone: This sample includes further DNA sequences coding for the same CDR3. The chain recombines TRBV7-9 with TRBJ1-2, with a weak D call TRBD1 (6 bases). The germline V gene encodes CDR1 SEHNR and CDR2 FQNEAQ (reference sequence). The length of the CDR3 is 14 residues. The V end lost 1 base, the J end lost 5 bases, and 11 bases lay between the germline ends. The CDR3 region has the DNA TGTGCCAGCAGCTTAGATTCCACAGGGTATGGCTACACCTTC. Protein product: CASSLDSTGYGYTF.

The V and J genes are TRBV27 and TRBJ2-7; 8 bases line up with TRBD1. V was pared by 3 bases and J by 3 bases, with 1 base of the junction left unmatched. The CDR3 runs to 13 residues. Germline values: CDR1 MNHEY, CDR2 SMNVEV (reference sequence). The CDR3 DNA is TGTGCCAGCAGTTTGGGGACAGGCTACGAGCAGTACTTC. Protein product: CASSLGTGYEQYF.

This sequence joins TRBV5-1 and TRBJ2-5; a possible D gene is TRBD2 (6 bases). The assigned J gene may be wrong: the sequence end matches TRBJ2-7 better. The length of the CDR3 is 16 residues. Germline CDR1 and CDR2: SGHRS and YFSETQ. The CDR3 DNA is TGCGCCAGCAGCGCCGGGACTCGAATTGAAGGCTACGAGCAGTACTTC. It specifies CASSAGTRIEGYEQYF.